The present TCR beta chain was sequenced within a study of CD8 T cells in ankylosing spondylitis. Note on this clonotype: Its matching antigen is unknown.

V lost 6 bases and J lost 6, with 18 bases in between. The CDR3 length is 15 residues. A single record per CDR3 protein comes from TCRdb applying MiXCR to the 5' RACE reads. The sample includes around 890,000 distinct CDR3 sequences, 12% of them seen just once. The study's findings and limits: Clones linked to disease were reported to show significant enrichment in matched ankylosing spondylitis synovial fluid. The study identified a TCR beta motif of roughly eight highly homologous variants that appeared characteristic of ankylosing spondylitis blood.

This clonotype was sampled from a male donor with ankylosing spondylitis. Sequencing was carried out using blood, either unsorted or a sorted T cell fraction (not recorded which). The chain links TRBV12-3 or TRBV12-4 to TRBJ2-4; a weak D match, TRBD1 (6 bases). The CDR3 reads CASSRTQGSGNIQYF. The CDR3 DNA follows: TGTGCCAGCAGCCGTACACAGGGTTCGGGAAACATTCAGTACTTC.